These 19 T cell receptor beta chains came from one sample sequenced in a study of shared clonotypes between healthy human individuals. Using immunoSEQ multiplex PCR, the repertoire was profiled, and TCRdb retains in-frame clones only, with some absent. The table includes about half a million clones, 60% to 85% detected once. Input material: PBMCs. The receptors were sampled from a woman aged 40 to 50 in good health. Some clones in this sample may be carry-over from other donors' samples.

The chain combines TRBV4-1 with TRBJ2-1; 10 bases match TRBD2. Germline assignment: CDR1 MGHRA and CDR2 YSYEKL. Trimming at V came to 0 bases and at J to 6 bases, leaving 8 bases not matched to a gene. The CDR3 totals 17 residues. CDR3 coding DNA: TGCGCCAGCAGCCAAGATCGATGGACTAGCGGACGCAATGAGCAGTTCTTC. It is translated as CASSQDRWTSGRNEQFF.

This clone was found many times. Other DNA sequences of this sample code for an identical CDR3. The rearrangement links TRBV18 to TRBJ2-3, with D perhaps TRBD2 (5 bases). Trimming took off 3 bases at V and 4 bases at J, with 8 bases between the two ends. CDR1 is KGHSH, CDR2 LQKENI, per germline. CDR3 length equals 13 residues. Written as DNA, the CDR3 is TGTGCCAGCTCACCCGCCGGGGCAGATACGCAGTATTTT. Protein product: CASSPAGADTQYF.

In its sample, this clone was seen a few times. Written as DNA, the CDR3 is TGTGCCAGCAGTCCCTCAGGGACAGGGGGAACAGATACGCAGTATTTT. This gives the protein CASSPSGTGGTDTQYF. This chain connects TRBV25-1 to TRBJ2-3; TRBD1 matches at 11 bases. V trimming: 5 bases; J trimming: 3 bases; junction bases outside the gene matches: 7. This CDR3 has 16 amino acids. The germline CDR1 and CDR2 sequences are MGHDK and SYGVNS.

The chain's CDR3 is CATGTGSYQPQHF. CDR3 nucleotides: TGTGCCACCGGGACAGGGAGTTATCAGCCCCAGCATTTT. This sequence joins TRBV6-1 and TRBJ1-5, with 9 nucleotides matching TRBD1. The CDR3 is made up of 13 amino acids. The germline V gene has CDR1 MNHNS and CDR2 SASEGT. The ends lost 10 bases at V and 5 bases at J; junction bases unmatched: 6.

The rearrangement links TRBV7-9 to TRBJ2-5, with 8 bases lining up with TRBD1. V lost 1 base and J lost 4; bases outside the gene matches: 5. The CDR3 consists of 15 residues. The germline CDR1 and CDR2 sequences are SEHNR and FQNEAQ (reference sequence). CDR3 region: CASSLGGQGAETQYF. CDR3 bases: TGTGCCAGCAGCTTAGGAGGTCAGGGGGCAGAGACCCAGTACTTC.

This clone has a single count. The chain carries TRBV2 and TRBJ2-7; D ambiguous. Germline V gene data show CDR1 as SNHLY and CDR2 as FYNNEI. The CDR3 runs to 14 residues. Between the trimmed V and J ends, which lost 5 bases and 0 bases, there was a span of 11 bases. This CDR3 is CASSPDQGSYEQYF. CDR3 sequence (DNA): TGTGCCAGCAGTCCGGATCAAGGCTCCTACGAGCAGTACTTC.

CDR3 DNA sequence: TGTGCCAGCTCACCGGGGGGGAGTGGAGAGACCCAGTACTTC. This sequence encodes CASSPGGSGETQYF. The chain couples TRBV18 to TRBJ2-5; 7 bases agree with TRBD2. The CDR3 length is 14 residues. The junction had 5 bases not matched to a gene; V was cut back by 3 bases and J by 4 bases. CDR1 and CDR2 from the germline V gene are KGHSH and LQKENI.

This clone was seen just once. The chain combines TRBV7-3 with TRBJ1-4, with D unclear. The CDR3 sequence is 12 residues long. Germline-derived CDR1 and CDR2 are SGHTA and FQGTGA. V gave up 3 bases and J gave up 17 bases, with 16 bases separating them. Here the CDR3 reads CASSLETPSLFF. In DNA form, the CDR3 reads TGTGCCAGCAGCTTGGAGACCCCTTCGCTTTTTTTT.

This chain's CDR3 is CASSLEYSNQPQHF. The CDR3 DNA reads TGTGCCAGCAGCTTAGAATATAGCAATCAGCCCCAGCATTTT. The chain links TRBV7-9 to TRBJ1-5; D not resolved. Germline V gene sequence: CDR1 SEHNR, CDR2 FQNEAQ (reference sequence). This CDR3 has 14 residues. With 1 base removed from V and 0 bases from J, the gap between germline ends came to 4 bases.

The DNA of the CDR3 is TGTGCCAGCAGCCAAGAAGGGACTAGAGGTATGGGCGTGCCCTACGAGCAGTACTTC. Translated, it gives CASSQEGTRGMGVPYEQYF. The genes are TRBV4-2 and TRBJ2-7; 8 bases are shared with TRBD2. Germline assignment: CDR1 LGHNA and CDR2 YNFKEQ. The CDR3 is 19 amino acids. Losses at the gene ends were 0 bases for V and 2 bases for J; bases not matched to a gene: 15.

To note about this clone: Other DNA sequences from this sample encode an identical CDR3 as well. The chain uses TRBV6-4 and TRBJ2-6, with D unresolved. Germline CDR1 MRHNA, CDR2 SNTAGT. The CDR3 is made up of 15 amino acids. With 0 bases removed from V and 1 base from J, the gap between germline ends came to 4 bases. The CDR3 DNA sequence: TGTGCCAGCAGTGACTCGTCGTCTGGGGCCAACGTCCTGACTTTC. This gives the protein CASSDSSSGANVLTF.

The rearrangement joins TRBV14 to TRBJ2-1; the D gene is possibly TRBD2 (5 bases). CDR3 length: 17 residues. CDR1 and CDR2 (germline): SGHDN, FVKESK. V shed 1 base and J shed 0 bases, with 13 bases lying between them. CDR3 protein: CASSQVPLGSSYNEQFF. CDR3 in DNA: TGTGCCAGCAGCCAAGTCCCACTGGGGAGCTCCTACAATGAGCAGTTCTTC.

This clone has only one observation. The V gene is TRBV6-1, the J gene TRBJ1-5; TRBD1 might be the D (5 bases). The germline V gene has CDR1 MNHNS and CDR2 SASEGT. The CDR3 extends over 15 amino acids. V was pared by 0 bases and J by 3 bases, with 9 bases between. As DNA, the CDR3 is TGTGCCAGCAGTGAAGCCGGGGCAGCCAATCAGCCCCAGCATTTT. It is translated as CASSEAGAANQPQHF.

This clone was detected once. The chain combines TRBV5-1 with TRBJ2-7; 7 bases agree with TRBD2. CDR3 length: 16 amino acids. Looked up from germline, CDR1 is SGHRS and CDR2 is YFSETQ. V lost 3 bases, J lost 0 bases, and 9 bases stayed unmatched. The CDR3 here is CASSSDGGSVSYEQYF. Written as DNA, the CDR3 is TGCGCCAGCAGCTCGGATGGCGGGAGTGTCTCCTACGAGCAGTACTTC.

V is TRBV19 and J is TRBJ2-1; TRBD2 matches 7 bases. The CDR3 runs 16 residues. CDR1 and CDR2 from the germline V gene are LNHDA and SQIVND (reference sequence). V shed 7 bases, J shed 4 bases, and the junction held 13 bases outside the gene matches. The CDR3 reads CASTPRLAAPYNEQFF. CDR3 nucleotides: TGTGCCAGTACCCCAAGGCTAGCGGCACCTTACAATGAGCAGTTCTTC.

This chain connects TRBV6-1 to TRBJ2-2, with D unclear. Germline CDR1 and CDR2: MNHNS and SASEGT. There are 15 residues in the CDR3. V gave up 7 bases and J gave up 0 bases, with 12 bases separating them. CDR3 nucleotide sequence: TGTGCCAGCATTCTCTTTCTTGCGAACACCGGGGAGCTGTTTTTT. Protein: CASILFLANTGELFF.

The chain uses TRBV2 and TRBJ1-5, with 8 bases lining up with TRBD1. J was trimmed by 7 bases and V by 6 bases; bases with no gene match: 8. Germline-derived CDR1 and CDR2 are SNHLY and FYNNEI. The length of the CDR3 is 14 residues. This chain's CDR3 is CASSGTGLLQPQHF. The CDR3 nucleotides are TGTGCCAGCAGCGGGACAGGTTTATTACAGCCCCAGCATTTT.

The V and J genes are TRBV2 and TRBJ2-6; D uncertain. This CDR3 is built from 13 residues. From germline, CDR1 is SNHLY and CDR2 FYNNEI. Trimming took 10 bases from V and 1 from J, leaving 8 bases between them. The CDR3 is CATHISGANVLTF. The CDR3 DNA sequence: TGTGCCACCCACATATCTGGGGCCAACGTCCTGACTTTC.

V and J are TRBV21-1 and TRBJ2-1; the table's D call, TRBD1, has no DNA check behind it. TRBV21-1 is a pseudogene segment. The CDR3 has 20 residues. In nucleotides, the CDR3 is TGTGCCAGCAGCAAACTCGGTAATACCGACTTTCGCGACAGGGCCAATGAGCAGTTCTTC. Its translation: CASSKLGNTDFRDRANEQFF.